This TCR beta chain was identified in a study of blood T cells in healthy people across ages. A J-beta primer mix and a sample-barcoded 5' primer were used in a second PCR of about 6 to 12 cycles. Using its own MiXCR run on the 5' RACE reads, TCRdb lists one record per CDR3 protein. The sample shows over 550,000 distinct CDR3 sequences, 25% to 35% of them seen only once. The germline V gene encodes CDR1 SGHAT and CDR2 FQNNGV. The junction had 4 bases not matched to a gene; V was cut back by 1 base and J by 2 bases. This CDR3 spans 16 amino acids. Sample: blood. The receptor was derived from a woman older than 75 in good health. The V call is TRBV11-2, the J call TRBJ2-2; 7 bases align to TRBD2. CDR3 region: CASSLVAGDNTGELFF. Here the CDR3 DNA reads TGTGCCAGCAGCTTAGTGGCGGGGGACAACACCGGGGAGCTGTTTTTT.